These T cell receptor beta chains were read from a single sample in a study of T cell clonotyping in hematopoietic cell transplantation. The data were produced by immunoSEQ multiplex PCR, yet TCRdb's version contains in-frame clones alone and is incomplete. Altogether approximately 11,000 clones are present, approximately 88% being singletons, with the ten largest covering under 50%. This material consisted of PBMCs, taken 180 days after allogeneic stem cell transplant. Receptors originate from a male patient between 55 and 70 years old who had an allogeneic stem cell transplant from an unrelated donor, so the T cells may come from the graft donor. Some clones in this sample may be carry-over from other donors' samples. The CDR3 runs from the conserved cysteine through the conserved F or W. D genes are given only for firm matches. Size tells how often a clone was seen (once, few, many) or the class of an expanded clone, and some rows leave it out.

NA,TRBV19,NA,TRBJ2-5,TGTGCCAGTAGTATAGGACAGGCAGTCCAAGAGACCCAGTACTTC,CASSIGQAVQETQYF
NA,TRBV10-3,NA,TRBJ1-2,TGTGCCATCAGTGGGGATTCTTATGGCTACACCTTC,CAISGDSYGYTF
NA,TRBV5-6,NA,TRBJ1-2,TGTGCCAGCAGCTTGACAGGGCGAAGCGGCTACACCTTC,CASSLTGRSGYTF
NA,TRBV5-4,TRBD2,TRBJ2-7,TGTGCCAGCAGCTTCGGACTAGCGGGGGACTACGAGCAGTACTTC,CASSFGLAGDYEQYF
NA,TRBV5-1,TRBD1,TRBJ2-1,TGCGCCAGCAGCCAGGGACAGAAATACAATGAGCAGTTCTTC,CASSQGQKYNEQFF
NA,TRBV5-1,NA,TRBJ1-1,TGCGCCAGCAGCTTGACGGGCTCGACTGAAGCTTTCTTT,CASSLTGSTEAFF
NA,TRBV9,NA,TRBJ2-3,TGTGCCAGCAGCGCTCCTAGCACAGATACGCAGTATTTT,CASSAPSTDTQYF
NA,TRBV9,NA,TRBJ1-6,TGTGCCAGCAGCGTAGCTACCGGCGGGAATTCACCCCTCCACTTT,CASSVATGGNSPLHF
NA,TRBV4-1,NA,TRBJ1-3,TGCGCCAGCAGCCAAGTCGGGGTGGGCAGTACTGGAAACACCATATATTTT,CASSQVGVGSTGNTIYF
NA,TRBV7-9,NA,TRBJ1-3,TGTGCCAGCAGCCCGACACAGGGCCAGAGCTCTGGAAACACCATATATTTT,CASSPTQGQSSGNTIYF
NA,TRBV19,TRBD1,TRBJ1-1,TGTGCCAGTAGTGCGACAGGGGCTTACACTGAAGCTTTCTTT,CASSATGAYTEAFF
NA,TRBV6-5,NA,TRBJ2-5,TGTGCCAGCAGTCAAGGGCAGGCTTGGACCCAGTACTTC,CASSQGQAWTQYF
NA,TRBV6-5,NA,TRBJ2-5,TGTGCCAGCAGTACCGAAGAGACCCAGTACTTC,CASSTEETQYF
NA,TRBV9,TRBD2,TRBJ2-2,TGTGCCAGCAGCGGGGGGCCCGGACTAGCGACCGGGGAGCTGTTTTTT,CASSGGPGLATGELFF
NA,TRBV6-1,NA,TRBJ2-3,TGTGCCAGCAGTGAAGGACTCCTCAAAACGACAGATACGCAGTATTTT,CASSEGLLKTTDTQYF
once,TRBV4-3,NA,TRBJ1-1,TGCGCCAGCAGCCAAGGCGGGAGATTCGGACAGTTAAACACTGAAGCTTTCTTT,CASSQGGRFGQLNTEAFF
NA,TRBV27,TRBD1,TRBJ2-3,TGTGCCAGCAGTTTATGGGGGACAGGGGGCGCGAGTACGCAGTATTTT,CASSLWGTGGASTQYF
NA,TRBV7-2,NA,TRBJ2-5,TGTGCCAGCAGCTTAGCCGGACCCCTCGCGGGGTCCGCCCAGTACTTC,CASSLAGPLAGSAQYF
NA,TRBV2,TRBD2,TRBJ2-7,TGTGCCAGCAGTGTGGGCGGGGGGGCCGACGAGCAGTACTTC,CASSVGGGADEQYF
once,TRBV18,NA,TRBJ1-6,TGTGCCAGCTCACCCGCCGGACGGGATAATTCACCCCTCCACTTT,CASSPAGRDNSPLHF
once,TRBV29-1,TRBD1,TRBJ1-1,TGCAGCGTCCACGGACAGGGGCGGGTGGCTGAAGCTTTCTTT,CSVHGQGRVAEAFF
NA,TRBV2,NA,TRBJ2-3,TGTGCCAGCCCCGAGCCCTACTCCACAGATACGCAGTATTTT,CASPEPYSTDTQYF
NA,TRBV19,NA,TRBJ1-2,TGTGCCAGTAGTATCCCCGGGACGTTGGATAACTATGGCTACACCTTC,CASSIPGTLDNYGYTF